The present T cell receptor (beta chain) was sequenced within a study of CD8+ T cells in alopecia areata. On the study more broadly: Treated patients took oral tofacitinib at 5 to 10 mg twice daily. The protocol delivered tofacitinib for 6 to 18 months, then withdrew it for 6 months.

This CDR3 is 15 amino acids long. The V end was cut by 1 base, the J end by 0 bases, with 9 bases between. Germline CDR1 and CDR2: SGHTA and FQGNSA. Sequencing used cDNA as its template, made by extracting RNA and reverse transcribing it. Sequencing was performed with immunoSEQ multiplex PCR; in TCRdb, only in-frame clones are kept and a portion is missing. Of around 120,000 clones listed, 30% to 40% are singletons. Material: CD4+ T cells sorted from blood. The rearrangement joins TRBV7-2 to TRBJ2-5, with D unresolved. The sequence derives from a human donor with alopecia areata. This CDR3 reads CASSLEYRYQETQYF. The DNA of the CDR3 is TGTGCCAGCAGCTTAGAGTACAGATACCAAGAGACCCAGTACTTC.